This entry lists 14 T cell receptor beta chains sequenced from one sample in a study of identical twins' blood T cells. TCRdb ran MiXCR on the 5' RACE reads and lists one entry per CDR3 protein. The sample has around 380,000 distinct CDR3 sequences; about 28% are singletons. The sequencing sample was made of PBMCs. The receptors stem from a woman aged 18 to 50 in good health.

The chain recombines TRBV6-2 or TRBV6-3 with TRBJ1-2, with TRBD1 matching over 7 bases. Per germline, CDR1 MNHEY and CDR2 SVGEGT. Trimming removed 6 bases from V and 0 bases from J; junction bases left unmatched: 4. The CDR3 runs 14 residues. In nucleotides, the CDR3 is TGTGCCAGCAGGGGACAGAATACTAACTATGGCTACACCTTC. As protein: CASRGQNTNYGYTF.

This chain joins TRBV7-2 and TRBJ2-3, with TRBD2 as a possible D gene (6 bases). CDR3 length equals 16 residues. Germline V lookup: CDR1 SGHTA, CDR2 FQGNSA. Trimming took 5 bases from V and 2 from J, leaving 17 bases between them. CDR3 protein: CASSLLGGLITDTQYF. The CDR3 region has the DNA TGTGCCAGCAGCCTTTTGGGGGGACTGATCACAGATACGCAGTATTTT.

V and J are TRBV27 and TRBJ1-2, with 7 nucleotides matching TRBD1. Germline V gene data show CDR1 as MNHEY and CDR2 as SMNVEV (reference sequence). The V segment lost 9 bases and the J segment 7 bases; nucleotides outside the gene matches: 26. CDR3 length: 18 amino acids. CDR3 nucleotides: TGTGCCAGGAGGACCATTAATTTCCCCACAGGGGAAAACGCTGGCTACACCTTC. Protein: CARRTINFPTGENAGYTF.

The chain employs TRBV29-1 and TRBJ1-6, with D tentatively TRBD1 (5 bases). V was cut by 5 bases and J by 7 bases, with 12 bases left in between. The CDR3 runs 13 residues. Germline CDR1 is SQVTM and CDR2 is ANQGSEA. In nucleotides, the CDR3 is TGCAGCGTTAGGGTCAGGGCCAATTCACCCCTCCACTTT. Amino acid sequence: CSVRVRANSPLHF.

This clonotype was detected once. The J gene is TRBJ1-1, the V gene TRBV7-6; 8 nucleotides align to TRBD1. Losses at the gene ends were 4 bases for V and 0 bases for J; bases not matched to a gene: 4. From germline, CDR1 is SGHVS and CDR2 FNYEAQ. This CDR3 comprises 15 residues. In nucleotides, the CDR3 is TGTGCCAGCAGCTGGTCGGGACAGGTGAACACTGAAGCTTTCTTT. Encoded protein: CASSWSGQVNTEAFF.

For this clonotype: Given the absence of the conserved phenylalanine or tryptophan at the CDR3 end, a read error is likely. The rearrangement uses TRBV10-3 and TRBJ2-5; a possible D gene is TRBD2 (6 bases). CDR1 is ENHRY, CDR2 SYGVKD, per germline. CDR3 size: 13 residues. The ends were cut back, 10 bases at V and 2 bases at J, with 14 bases in the middle. CDR3 protein: CATRGDWQETQYL. CDR3 DNA sequence: TGTGCCACGCGTGGGGACTGGCAAGAGACCCAGTACTTA.

There are a few counts of this clonotype. The J gene is TRBJ1-2, the V gene TRBV20-1, with TRBD1 as a possible D gene (5 bases). Germline CDR1 DFQATT, CDR2 SNEGSKA (reference sequence). The CDR3 is 13 residues long. Trimming removed 2 bases at V and 2 bases at J, with 9 bases between. The chain's CDR3 is CSARSRGNYGYTF. The CDR3 nucleotides are TGCAGTGCTAGATCCCGGGGGAACTATGGCTACACCTTC.

This clonotype appeared a few times. The chain recombines TRBV6-5 with TRBJ2-5, with a weak D call TRBD2 (6 bases). The length of the CDR3 is 13 residues. Trimming took 6 bases from V and 5 from J, leaving 13 bases between them. Germline V CDR1 and CDR2: MNHEY, SVGAGI. The CDR3 bases are TGTGCCAGCAGCCTAGGAGGGTTGGAGACCCAGTACTTC. This codes for CASSLGGLETQYF.

The chain recombines TRBV6-6 with TRBJ2-7; 7 bases map to TRBD2. This CDR3 comprises 15 residues. Per the germline V gene, CDR1 is MNHNY and CDR2 is SVGAGI (reference sequence). The V and J ends lost 2 bases and 5 bases, in that order; junction bases with no gene match: 9. CDR3 nucleotide sequence: TGTGCCAGCAGTTACGGTATGCGGGAGCCCGACGAGCAGTACTTC. Amino acid sequence: CASSYGMREPDEQYF.

This clonotype has a count of ten or more. The chain combines TRBV10-3 with TRBJ2-5, with D tentatively TRBD2 (5 bases). Trimming stripped 1 base from V and 2 bases from J, with 11 bases between. Germline CDR1 ENHRY, CDR2 SYGVKD. This CDR3 comprises 15 residues. For the CDR3, the DNA is TGTGCCATCAGTGAGTGGAGCGGATTACAAGAGACCCAGTACTTC. It codes for CAISEWSGLQETQYF.

This clonotype was detected once. This chain joins TRBV7-2 and TRBJ1-4; weak D call: TRBD1 (5 bases). Germline V lookup: CDR1 SGHTA, CDR2 FQGNSA. Trimming removed 2 bases from V and 6 bases from J, with 13 bases in between. CDR3 length: 15 amino acids. In DNA, the CDR3 is TGTGCCAGCAGCTTACGGGGGATCGTCGATGAAAAACTGTTTTTT. Encoded protein: CASSLRGIVDEKLFF. The entire variable domain, with the rest obtained from reference TRBV7-2 and TRBJ1-4, is as follows: GAGVSQSPSNKVTEKGKDVELRCDPISGHTALYWYRQSLGQGLEFLIYFQGNSAPDKSGLPSDRFSAERTGGSVSTLTIQRTQQEDSAVYLCASSLRGIVDEKLFFGSGTQLSVL.

Worth noting for this clonotype: The junction and the germline gene differ at one end; a read error may be behind it. The J gene is TRBJ2-2, the V gene TRBV14; D is perhaps TRBD2 (6 bases). This CDR3 is built from 18 residues. Germline V gene sequence: CDR1 SGHDN, CDR2 FVKESK. The CDR3 nucleotides are TGTGCCAGCAGCCAAGATTCGCTAGAAGTCTTATCGGGCGGGGAGCTATTTTTT. This encodes CASSQDSLEVLSGGELFF.

This clonotype occurred a few times. This rearrangement joins TRBV7-2 to TRBJ2-4, with 9 bases fitting TRBD1. Germline V CDR1 and CDR2: SGHTA, FQGNSA. With V trimmed by 6 bases and J by 7 bases, 13 bases remained unmatched. The CDR3 sequence is 16 residues long. Here the CDR3 DNA reads TGTGCCAGCAGTCCTCGGACAGGGGATGGGGCCAACATTCAGTACTTC. Amino acid sequence: CASSPRTGDGANIQYF.

The chain couples TRBV27 to TRBJ2-3; 9 bases are a match to TRBD2. Losses at the gene ends were 2 bases for V and 1 base for J; bases not matched to a gene: 1. The V gene's germline CDR1 is MNHEY and CDR2 SMNVEV (reference sequence). This CDR3 spans 15 amino acids. In nucleotides, the CDR3 is TGTGCCAGCAGTTTACGACTAGCGGGCACAGATACGCAGTATTTT. Translating it yields CASSLRLAGTDTQYF.